The rows below give T cell receptor beta chains drawn from one sample of a study of blood T cell repertoires in COVID-19. Sequencing was performed with immunoSEQ multiplex PCR; in TCRdb, only in-frame clones are kept and a portion is missing. Here the sample spans over 200,000 clones, over 75% being singletons. Sequences were obtained from peripheral blood. Receptor source: a woman aged 80 or over with acute or convalescent COVID-19. Each CDR3 is given with its conserved first and last residue. The D gene is left open where the match is weak. Only some rows state a clone size, as once, few, many or a class for expanded clones.

V	J	D	size	CDR3	DNA
TRBV11-2	TRBJ2-2	TRBD2	once	CASSIRIAGTTGELFF	TGTGCCAGCAGCATCCGGATAGCGGGAACTACCGGGGAGCTGTTTTTT
TRBV4-2	TRBJ2-7	TRBD2	few	CASSQPSGGSSSYEQYF	TGTGCCAGCAGCCAACCCAGCGGGGGGTCAAGCTCCTACGAGCAGTACTTC
TRBV10-1	TRBJ2-7	-	once	CAKNRGRQFTYEQYF	TGCGCCAAGAATAGGGGAAGGCAGTTTACCTACGAGCAGTACTTC
TRBV29-1	TRBJ1-2	TRBD1	-	CSVGENRGGSRYTF	TGCAGCGTTGGAGAAAACAGGGGTGGAAGTCGGTACACCTTC
TRBV15	TRBJ2-2	-	few	CATRLDQSTGELFF	TGTGCCACCAGACTAGATCAGTCCACCGGGGAGCTGTTTTTT
TRBV15	TRBJ1-4	TRBD1	-	CATSRDRVKNEKLFF	TGTGCCACGTCCCGGGACAGGGTCAAGAATGAAAAACTGTTTTTT
TRBV5-1	TRBJ2-7	TRBD2	once	CASRLGLAGLYEQYF	TGCGCCAGCAGGCTGGGACTAGCGGGACTCTACGAGCAGTACTTC
TRBV5-1	TRBJ2-7	-	-	CASSGDSYEQYF	TGCGCCAGCAGCGGCGACAGCTACGAGCAGTACTTC
TRBV5-1	TRBJ1-2	TRBD1	-	CASSSTGSYGYTF	TGCGCCAGCAGCTCGACAGGGTCCTATGGCTACACCTTC
TRBV2	TRBJ1-2	TRBD1	-	CASNRQGWDTF	TGTGCCAGCAATAGACAGGGGTGGGACACCTTC
TRBV6-2/TRBV6-3	TRBJ2-7	TRBD1	-	CASSYSPGTGIHEQYF	TGTGCCAGCAGTTACTCCCCCGGGACAGGGATCCACGAGCAGTACTTC
TRBV5-1	TRBJ2-1	-	once	CASGRTDYNEQFF	TGCGCCAGCGGACGGACAGACTACAATGAGCAGTTCTTC
TRBV6-6	TRBJ2-7	TRBD1	-	CASSYTGQSYEQYF	TGTGCCAGCAGTTACACGGGACAGTCCTACGAGCAGTACTTC
TRBV4-1	TRBJ2-5	-	-	CASSLGGFDQETQYF	TGCGCCAGCAGCCTGGGAGGATTTGACCAAGAGACCCAGTACTTC
TRBV7-9	TRBJ2-1	TRBD2	-	CASSLTSGEQFF	TGTGCCAGCAGCTTGACTAGCGGGGAGCAGTTCTTC
TRBV12-3/TRBV12-4	TRBJ1-5	-	-	CASMKWGQPQHF	TGTGCCAGCATGAAATGGGGCCAGCCCCAGCATTTT
TRBV3-1/TRBV3-2	TRBJ1-2	TRBD1	-	CASSQDPGTGGSGYTF	TGTGCCAGCAGCCAAGATCCCGGGACAGGGGGTAGTGGCTACACCTTC
TRBV7-3	TRBJ2-1	TRBD2	-	CASSSGTSGYNEQFF	TGTGCCAGCAGCTCCGGGACTAGCGGCTACAATGAGCAGTTCTTC
TRBV4-1	TRBJ2-5	TRBD2	-	CASSQPPGAGGPRTQYF	TGCGCCAGCAGCCAACCCCCCGGAGCGGGGGGGCCAAGGACCCAGTACTTC
TRBV19	TRBJ2-3	TRBD1	-	CASSRDSTSTDTQYF	TGTGCCAGTAGTAGGGACAGTACTAGCACAGATACGCAGTATTTT
TRBV15	TRBJ1-2	TRBD1	-	CATRKGQGDYGYTF	TGTGCCACCAGGAAGGGACAGGGGGACTATGGCTACACCTTC
TRBV7-8	TRBJ2-5	TRBD1	-	CASRLRDRELETQYF	TGTGCCAGCAGGCTAAGGGACAGGGAGCTTGAGACCCAGTACTTC
TRBV18	TRBJ2-3	-	-	CASSPVGGATDTQYF	TGTGCCAGCTCACCGGTTGGGGGGGCAACAGATACGCAGTATTTT
TRBV3-1/TRBV3-2	TRBJ2-7	-	-	CASSQGPYEQYF	TGTGCCAGCAGCCAGGGCCCCTACGAGCAGTACTTC
TRBV6-5	TRBJ1-1	-	-	CASSFTMPGANTEAFF	TGTGCCAGCAGTTTTACTATGCCAGGGGCAAACACTGAAGCTTTCTTT
TRBV9	TRBJ2-2	-	-	CASSVGYGELFF	TGTGCCAGCAGCGTAGGTTACGGGGAGCTGTTTTTT
TRBV20-1	TRBJ2-1	-	-	CSASLAFGSSYNEQFF	TGCAGTGCTAGTTTGGCCTTTGGGAGCTCCTACAATGAGCAGTTCTTC
TRBV18	TRBJ1-1	-	-	CASSPRAVDLNTEAFF	TGTGCCAGCTCACCGAGGGCCGTTGATTTGAACACTGAAGCTTTCTTT
TRBV30	TRBJ2-7	TRBD2	-	CARSAGAGEQYF	TGTGCTCGATCGGCGGGAGCTGGTGAGCAGTACTTC
TRBV6-4	TRBJ2-7	TRBD2	-	CASSASGGVDEQYF	TGTGCCAGCAGCGCTAGCGGGGGTGTGGACGAGCAGTACTTC
TRBV5-1	TRBJ2-7	TRBD1	-	CASSLGQGPYEQYF	TGCGCCAGCAGCCTCGGACAGGGGCCTTACGAGCAGTACTTC
TRBV5-1	TRBJ2-7	-	-	CASTTGNNEQYF	TGCGCCAGTACAACAGGGAACAACGAGCAGTACTTC
TRBV6-6	TRBJ1-2	TRBD1	-	CASSFGTGTGGYTF	TGTGCCAGCAGTTTCGGGACAGGGACAGGTGGCTACACCTTC
TRBV18	TRBJ1-5	TRBD1	few	CASSPTGGNQPQHF	TGTGCCAGCTCACCGACAGGGGGCAATCAGCCCCAGCATTTT
TRBV19	TRBJ2-1	-	once	CASGKRHSFSYNEQFF	TGTGCCAGTGGAAAACGACATTCTTTCTCCTACAATGAGCAGTTCTTC
TRBV25-1	TRBJ1-2	-	-	CASSELGDTANYGYTF	TGTGCCAGCAGTGAACTGGGAGATACGGCTAACTATGGCTACACCTTC
TRBV4-1	TRBJ2-1	TRBD2	-	CASSPSGSSYNEQFF	TGCGCCAGCAGTCCTAGCGGAAGCTCCTACAATGAGCAGTTCTTC
TRBV7-2	TRBJ2-2	TRBD2	-	CASSPNRGGVGELFF	TGTGCCAGCAGCCCAAACCGGGGGGGAGTAGGGGAGCTGTTTTTT
TRBV20-1	TRBJ2-7	TRBD2	once	CSASYSGSSYEQYF	TGCAGTGCTAGTTACAGCGGGAGCTCCTACGAGCAGTACTTC
TRBV5-1	TRBJ2-7	-	many	CASRYEAYEQYF	TGCGCCAGCAGGTACGAGGCTTACGAGCAGTACTTC
TRBV3-1/TRBV3-2	TRBJ2-3	-	-	CASSQASTDTQYF	TGTGCCAGCAGCCAAGCCTCCACAGATACGCAGTATTTT
TRBV28	TRBJ2-5	TRBD2	-	CASSLGTSGSMETQYF	TGTGCCAGCAGTTTAGGTACTAGCGGGAGTATGGAGACCCAGTACTTC
TRBV3-1/TRBV3-2	TRBJ1-1	-	few	CASSQELVTEAFF	TGTGCCAGCAGCCAAGAACTAGTCACTGAAGCTTTCTTT
TRBV9	TRBJ2-2	-	-	CASSPNSGLETGELFF	TGTGCCAGCAGCCCTAATTCGGGGTTAGAGACCGGGGAGCTGTTTTTT
TRBV3-1/TRBV3-2	TRBJ1-1	-	-	CASSPLSGGSAEAFF	TGTGCCAGCAGCCCGCTTTCGGGGGGCTCGGCTGAAGCTTTCTTT
TRBV6-6	TRBJ1-6	TRBD1	-	CASSLTGVNSPLHF	TGTGCCAGCAGCCTGACAGGGGTTAATTCACCCCTCCACTTT
TRBV10-2	TRBJ2-7	TRBD2	once	CASKIAGASYEQYF	TGCGCCAGCAAAATAGCGGGGGCCTCCTACGAGCAGTACTTC
TRBV19	TRBJ1-4	TRBD1	-	CASSPPGQHNEKLFF	TGTGCCAGTAGTCCCCCGGGACAGCATAATGAAAAACTGTTTTTT
TRBV28	TRBJ2-7	-	-	CASRSAYEQYF	TGTGCCAGCAGGTCCGCGTACGAGCAGTACTTC
TRBV18	TRBJ1-5	TRBD1	once	CASSEYRGLHQPQHF	TGTGCCAGCTCAGAGTACAGGGGGCTTCATCAGCCCCAGCATTTT